This T cell receptor (beta chain) was captured by sequencing in a study of TIL therapy for anti-PD-1-resistant metastatic lung cancer. Study background: Four tumors were EGFR-mutant and two were ALK-rearranged.

Indicated time point: pre-treatment sample, taken before nivolumab and TIL therapy. This clone was detected only once. The immunoSEQ assay was v3. Libraries were prepared by immunoSEQ multiplex PCR; TCRdb keeps only in-frame clonotypes and omits some of them. The table shows 45,000 to 75,000 clones, with roughly 66% occurring only once. The TCR originated in a person aged 25-85 years with non-small cell lung cancer. Sequences were derived from blood, sampled at baseline.

CDR3 nucleotides: TGTGCCGGAGGTCGGTCTAGCGCCTACTCTGGGGCCAACGTCCTGACTTTC. This translates into CAGGRSSAYSGANVLTF. This chain connects TRBV11-3 to TRBJ2-6, with D maybe TRBD2 (6 bases). Looked up from germline, CDR1 is SGHNT and CDR2 is YENEEA. Trimming took 11 bases from V and 0 from J, leaving 20 bases between them. The CDR3 contains 17 residues.